The 18 T cell receptor beta chains given below trace back to one sample, sequenced in a study of CD8 T cells in Susac syndrome. An input of roughly 0.45 to 1 ug of RNA was subjected to reverse transcription using random hexamers. MiXCR, run by TCRdb on the immunoSEQ multiplex PCR reads, gives a single entry per CDR3 protein. The sample lists approximately 160,000 distinct CDR3 sequences, 94% occurring once. Sequencing was performed on CD4+ T cells from PBMCs. These TCRs come from a human donor with multiple sclerosis.

The CDR3 spells CAWSTLQQETQYF. In DNA, the CDR3 is TGTGCCTGGAGTACTTTGCAGCAAGAGACCCAGTACTTC. J is TRBJ2-5 and V is TRBV30; the D is unclear. Trimming pared 2 bases from V and 2 bases from J, leaving 9 bases between. This CDR3 region has 13 residues. CDR1 and CDR2 (germline): GTSNPN, SVGIG (reference sequence).

This chain connects TRBV4-3 to TRBJ2-7; TRBD1 matches at 8 bases. CDR3 length: 14 residues. J gave up 2 bases and V 2 bases, and 2 bases lay outside the gene matches. The germline gives CDR1 LGHNA, CDR2 YSLEER. The CDR3 here is CASSQKTGAYEQYF. The CDR3 nucleotides are TGCGCCAGCAGCCAAAAGACAGGGGCCTACGAGCAGTACTTC.

The rearrangement links TRBV18 to TRBJ2-2; D is undetermined. Trimming cost V 8 bases and J 0 bases, with 16 bases left between them. This CDR3 is 16 amino acids long. CDR1 KGHSH and CDR2 LQKENI come from the germline V gene. The CDR3 loop is CASALSGFANTGELFF. The DNA for the CDR3 is TGTGCCAGCGCCCTATCCGGTTTTGCGAACACCGGGGAGCTGTTTTTT.

This rearrangement joins TRBV18 to TRBJ1-1; D is unclear. Trimming removed 1 base at V and 4 bases at J, with 10 bases between. CDR3 length equals 14 residues. Germline values: CDR1 KGHSH, CDR2 LQKENI. The CDR3 DNA follows: TGTGCCAGCTCACCACAGGAGGGTAGCACTGAAGCTTTCTTT. Amino acid sequence: CASSPQEGSTEAFF.

The chain uses TRBV30 and TRBJ1-4; D unclear. This CDR3 comprises 11 residues. The V and J ends lost 5 bases and 4 bases respectively, with 5 bases between them. Germline V gene sequence: CDR1 GTSNPN, CDR2 SVGIG (reference sequence). The CDR3 nucleotides read TGTGCCTGGGGTCGTAATGAAAAACTGTTTTTT. This translates into CAWGRNEKLFF.

The V gene is TRBV18, the J gene TRBJ2-7, with D perhaps TRBD1 (6 bases). V was trimmed by 2 bases and J by 3 bases, leaving 14 bases between them. CDR3 length equals 15 residues. Germline V gene data show CDR1 as KGHSH and CDR2 as LQKENI. For the CDR3, the DNA is TGTGCCAGCTCACCAATCCAGACAGGTTACTACGAGCAGTACTTC. It is translated as CASSPIQTGYYEQYF.

In its sample, this clonotype was seen once. The V call is TRBV3-1, the J call TRBJ1-1; 7 bases line up with TRBD1. Germline V gene sequence: CDR1 LGHDT, CDR2 YNNKEL (reference sequence). The CDR3 is 16 amino acids. With 4 bases clipped from V and 3 bases from J, the junction kept 11 bases outside the gene matches. CDR3 bases: TGTGCCAGCAGCCTCCACCAAACAGGGGAGGACACTGAAGCTTTCTTT. This encodes CASSLHQTGEDTEAFF.

The chain uses TRBV6-5 and TRBJ1-1; D ambiguous. Germline V gene data show CDR1 as MNHEY and CDR2 as SVGAGI. The CDR3 covers 14 residues. Trimming left V 0 bases short and J 1 base short, with 6 bases between. The CDR3 DNA is TGTGCCAGCAGTTACTCTCCAGGGAACACTGAAGCTTTCTTT. This encodes CASSYSPGNTEAFF.

The genes are TRBV5-1 and TRBJ1-5; no firm D call. In germline, CDR1 is SGHRS, CDR2 YFSETQ. The CDR3 is 15 amino acids. V lost 4 bases and J lost 4, with 15 bases in between. Here the CDR3 DNA reads TGCGCCAGCAGCCCGGACGGGGTCCGGAATCAGCCCCAGCATTTT. Translating gives CASSPDGVRNQPQHF.

The rearrangement joins TRBV5-6 to TRBJ2-1; TRBD2 matches at 10 bases. Germline V gene lookup returns CDR1 SGHDT and CDR2 YYEEEE. V was pared by 0 bases and J by 0 bases, with 6 bases of the junction left unmatched. This CDR3 comprises 18 residues. CDR3 sequence (DNA): TGTGCCAGCAGCTTGGCCCTAGCGGGAGTGTCCTCCTACAATGAGCAGTTCTTC. Translating gives CASSLALAGVSSYNEQFF.

V usage is TRBV6-5 and J usage is TRBJ2-5; weak D call: TRBD2 (6 bases). The CDR3 runs to 13 residues. Germline CDR1 reads MNHEY; CDR2 reads SVGAGI. V dropped 2 bases and J dropped 9 bases, with 13 bases sitting between them. As DNA, the CDR3 is TGTGCCAGCAGTTACCCGGGGTCGGGGGCCCAGTACTTC. It is translated as CASSYPGSGAQYF.

The V and J genes are TRBV7-2 and TRBJ2-7; TRBD2 aligns across 12 bases. V lost 8 bases, J lost 7 bases, and 12 bases stayed unmatched. In germline, CDR1 is SGHTA, CDR2 FQGNSA. The CDR3 is 15 amino acids. Here the CDR3 DNA reads TGTGCCAGCGTGCCTAGCGGGAGGGCCCGAAGGGAGCAGTACTTC. Translation gives CASVPSGRARREQYF. The full variable domain, rest sourced from reference TRBV7-2 and TRBJ2-7, is GAGVSQSPSNKVTEKGKDVELRCDPISGHTALYWYRQSLGQGLEFLIYFQGNSAPDKSGLPSDRFSAERTGGSVSTLTIQRTQQEDSAVYLCASVPSGRARREQYFGPGTRLTVT.

The V call is TRBV10-3, the J call TRBJ2-6; D is possibly TRBD1 (7 bases). Germline V CDR1 and CDR2: ENHRY, SYGVKD. The CDR3 is 20 amino acids. V was pared by 4 bases and J by 2 bases, with 24 bases between. CDR3 loop: CAISARKEGTASAGANVLTF. Here the CDR3 DNA reads TGTGCCATCAGTGCTCGTAAGGAGGGGACAGCTTCTGCTGGGGCCAACGTCCTGACTTTC.

V usage is TRBV3-1 and J usage is TRBJ2-7, with D possibly being TRBD1 (6 bases). The V and J ends lost 4 bases and 5 bases respectively, with 9 bases between them. The CDR3 extends over 12 amino acids. Germline V gives CDR1 LGHDT, CDR2 YNNKEL (reference sequence). The CDR3 nucleotides read TGTGCCAGCAGCCCCAGGACAGACGAGCAGTACTTC. Its translation: CASSPRTDEQYF.

The chain links TRBV9 to TRBJ2-5, with TRBD1 identical over 10 bases. The junction had 3 bases not matched to a gene; V was cut back by 3 bases and J by 1 base. CDR1 is SGDLS, CDR2 YYNGEE, per germline. There are 15 residues in the CDR3. CDR3 amino acids: CASSADRGIQETQYF. The CDR3 DNA follows: TGTGCCAGCAGCGCGGACAGGGGGATCCAAGAGACCCAGTACTTC.

In its sample, this clonotype was seen once. The V and J genes are TRBV2 and TRBJ2-6; D not resolved. There are 15 residues in the CDR3. CDR1 and CDR2 (germline): SNHLY, FYNNEI. V was pared by 3 bases and J by 3 bases, with 9 bases between. The CDR3 reads CASSDATFGANVLTF. The CDR3 DNA sequence: TGTGCCAGCAGTGACGCGACTTTTGGGGCCAACGTCCTGACTTTC.

The V call is TRBV7-2, the J call TRBJ1-1; perhaps TRBD1 as D (6 bases). Germline V gene data show CDR1 as SGHTA and CDR2 as FQGNSA. Trimming shortened V by 6 bases and J by 3 bases, and 14 bases separated the two germline ends. The CDR3 contains 14 residues. The CDR3 nucleotides are TGTGCCAGCAGTTTCTCCCAGGGGTACACTGAAGCTTTCTTT. It translates to CASSFSQGYTEAFF.

The chain couples TRBV7-9 to TRBJ2-1; 10 bases align to TRBD2. The J segment lost 6 bases and the V segment lost 4 bases, leaving 6 bases of the junction unmatched. Germline lookup yields CDR1 SEHNR and CDR2 FQNEAQ (reference sequence). The CDR3 is 15 residues long. DNA of the CDR3: TGTGCCAGCAGCTCTTCGGGACTAGCGACCAATGAGCAGTTCTTC. Encoded protein: CASSSSGLATNEQFF.